The clone carrying this T cell receptor beta chain was recorded at least ten times. This sample was taken from a study of human T cells and chemical hapten exposure. Study details: Minor volume differences among pooled libraries chiefly drove per-sample TCR yield variation.

Sequencing started from total RNA isolated from unfractionated whole blood. Individual cDNA molecules had unique molecular identifiers attached to them by the library. TCRdb itself ran the 5' RACE reads through MiXCR, one entry per CDR3 protein. The table shows around 140,000 distinct CDR3 sequences, with about 4.3% occurring only once. The receptor's source is a female donor in good health.

The CDR3 region is CASSLTLGKSQPQHF. The DNA of the CDR3 is TGTGCCAGCAGTTTGACGTTGGGCAAATCCCAACCCCAGCATTTT. The J gene is TRBJ1-5, the V gene TRBV12-3 or TRBV12-4; unclear D gene. The CDR3 extends over 15 amino acids. V was trimmed by 3 bases and J by 10 bases, leaving 19 bases between them.